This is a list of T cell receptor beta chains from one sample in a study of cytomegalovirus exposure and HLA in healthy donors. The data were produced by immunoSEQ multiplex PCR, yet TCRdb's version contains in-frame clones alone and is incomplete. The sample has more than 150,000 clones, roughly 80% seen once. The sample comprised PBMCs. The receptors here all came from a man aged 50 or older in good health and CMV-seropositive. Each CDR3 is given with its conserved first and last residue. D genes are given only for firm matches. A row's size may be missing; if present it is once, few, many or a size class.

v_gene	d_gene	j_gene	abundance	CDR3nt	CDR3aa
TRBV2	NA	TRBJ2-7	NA	TGTGCCTCCCAGGAAACCTACGAGCAGTACTTC	CASQETYEQYF
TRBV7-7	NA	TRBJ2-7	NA	TGTGCTAGCAGCTTAGCGGCTAGGGGGGAGCAGTACTTC	CASSLAARGEQYF
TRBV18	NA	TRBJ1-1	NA	TGTGCCAGCTCAGCGGACAGTTACACTGAAGCTTTCTTT	CASSADSYTEAFF
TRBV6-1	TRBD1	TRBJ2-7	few	TGTGCCAGCAGTGAGGGACCCGGGACAGGGGAGCAGTACTTC	CASSEGPGTGEQYF
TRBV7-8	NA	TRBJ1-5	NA	TGTGCCAGCAGCGTATCAGGGGCTCAGCCCCAGCATTTT	CASSVSGAQPQHF
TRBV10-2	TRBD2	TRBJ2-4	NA	TGCGCCAGCAGTGATAGGGGTAGCGGGGGGCAAAACATTCAGTACTTC	CASSDRGSGGQNIQYF
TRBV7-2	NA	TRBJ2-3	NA	TGTGCCATATTAGAGCAGGGCAGGGGCACAGATACGCAGTATTTT	CAILEQGRGTDTQYF
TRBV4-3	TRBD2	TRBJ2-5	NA	TGCGCCAGCAGCCAAGACCGGGGGGGAGGCTGGACACGAGAGACCCAGTACTTC	CASSQDRGGGWTRETQYF
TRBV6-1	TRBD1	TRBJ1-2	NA	TGTGCCAGCGAGACAGGGGACGCTAACTATGGCTACACCTTC	CASETGDANYGYTF
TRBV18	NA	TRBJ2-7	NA	TGTGCCAGCTCACCGGCGACTCGCTACGAGCAGTACTTC	CASSPATRYEQYF
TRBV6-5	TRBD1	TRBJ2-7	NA	TGTGCCAGCAGCCCCGGTGGGACAGTCTCCTACGAGCAGTACTTC	CASSPGGTVSYEQYF
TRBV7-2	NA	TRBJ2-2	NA	TGTGCCAGCAGCTTTTTGGGGGGCGGGGAGCTGTTTTTT	CASSFLGGGELFF
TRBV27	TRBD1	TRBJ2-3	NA	TGTGCCAGCAGTTCAGACAGGGGGAGGACAGATACGCAGTATTTT	CASSSDRGRTDTQYF
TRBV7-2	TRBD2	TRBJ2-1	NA	TGTGCCAGCAGCCAACGGCGGGGGAGCTCCTACAATGAGCAGTTCTTC	CASSQRRGSSYNEQFF
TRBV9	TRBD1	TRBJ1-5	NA	TGTGCCAGCAGCTCCGGGACAGGGATCGTTGGACAGCCCCAGCATTTT	CASSSGTGIVGQPQHF
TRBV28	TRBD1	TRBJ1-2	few	TGTGCCAGCAGTACCGGGACAGGGGTTAGGGGCTACACCTTC	CASSTGTGVRGYTF
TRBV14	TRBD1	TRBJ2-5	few	TGTGCCAGCAGGAAAGGGACAGGTGGAGAGACCCAGTACTTC	CASRKGTGGETQYF
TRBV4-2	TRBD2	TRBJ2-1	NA	TGTGCCAGCAGCCAAGATCTGAGACTAGCGCTTGAGAATGAGCAGTTCTTC	CASSQDLRLALENEQFF
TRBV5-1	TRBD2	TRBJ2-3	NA	TGCGCCAGCAGCTCTGGACTAGCGAGAAGCACAGATACGCAGTATTTT	CASSSGLARSTDTQYF
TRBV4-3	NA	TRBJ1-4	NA	TGCGCCAGCAGCCAGTCGACAGGTTTTAATGAAAAACTGTTTTTT	CASSQSTGFNEKLFF
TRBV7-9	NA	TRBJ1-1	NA	TGTGCCAGCAGCTTAGGAGCAGGGGAGACTGAAGCTTTCTTT	CASSLGAGETEAFF
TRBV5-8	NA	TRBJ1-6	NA	TGTGCCAGCAGTAGCCGGGACTCCTATAATTCACCCCTCCACTTT	CASSSRDSYNSPLHF